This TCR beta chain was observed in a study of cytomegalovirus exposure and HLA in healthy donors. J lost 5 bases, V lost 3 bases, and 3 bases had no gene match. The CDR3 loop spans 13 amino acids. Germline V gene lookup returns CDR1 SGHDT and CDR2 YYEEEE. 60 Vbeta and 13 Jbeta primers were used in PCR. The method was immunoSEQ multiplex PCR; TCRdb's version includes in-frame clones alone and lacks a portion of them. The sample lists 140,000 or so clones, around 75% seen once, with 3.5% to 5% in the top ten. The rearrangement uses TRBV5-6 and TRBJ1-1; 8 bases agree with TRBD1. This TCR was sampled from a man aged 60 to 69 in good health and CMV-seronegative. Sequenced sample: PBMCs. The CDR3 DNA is TGTGCCAGCAGCTCCTGGACAGGGACTGAAGCTTTCTTT. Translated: CASSSWTGTEAFF. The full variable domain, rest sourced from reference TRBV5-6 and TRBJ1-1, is DAGVTQSPTHLIKTRGQQVTLRCSPKSGHDTVSWYQQALGQGPQFIFQYYEEEERQRGNFPDRFSGHQFPNYSSELNVNALLLGDSALYLCASSSWTGTEAFFGQGTRLTVV.